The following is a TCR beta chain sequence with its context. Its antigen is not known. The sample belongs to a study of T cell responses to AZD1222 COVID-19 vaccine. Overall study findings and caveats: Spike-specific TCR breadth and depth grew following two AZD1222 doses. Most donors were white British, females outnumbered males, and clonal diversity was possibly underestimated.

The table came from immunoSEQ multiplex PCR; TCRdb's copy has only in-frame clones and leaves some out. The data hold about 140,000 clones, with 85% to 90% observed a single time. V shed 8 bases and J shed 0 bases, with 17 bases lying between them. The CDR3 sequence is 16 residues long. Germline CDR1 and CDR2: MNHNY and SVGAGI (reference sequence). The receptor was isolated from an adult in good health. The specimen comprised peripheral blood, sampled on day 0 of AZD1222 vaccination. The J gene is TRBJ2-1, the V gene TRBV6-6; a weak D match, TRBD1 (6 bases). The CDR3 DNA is TGTGCCAGCTTCCGCTTAGGGGGAAGCTCCTACAATGAGCAGTTCTTC. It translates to CASFRLGGSSYNEQFF.